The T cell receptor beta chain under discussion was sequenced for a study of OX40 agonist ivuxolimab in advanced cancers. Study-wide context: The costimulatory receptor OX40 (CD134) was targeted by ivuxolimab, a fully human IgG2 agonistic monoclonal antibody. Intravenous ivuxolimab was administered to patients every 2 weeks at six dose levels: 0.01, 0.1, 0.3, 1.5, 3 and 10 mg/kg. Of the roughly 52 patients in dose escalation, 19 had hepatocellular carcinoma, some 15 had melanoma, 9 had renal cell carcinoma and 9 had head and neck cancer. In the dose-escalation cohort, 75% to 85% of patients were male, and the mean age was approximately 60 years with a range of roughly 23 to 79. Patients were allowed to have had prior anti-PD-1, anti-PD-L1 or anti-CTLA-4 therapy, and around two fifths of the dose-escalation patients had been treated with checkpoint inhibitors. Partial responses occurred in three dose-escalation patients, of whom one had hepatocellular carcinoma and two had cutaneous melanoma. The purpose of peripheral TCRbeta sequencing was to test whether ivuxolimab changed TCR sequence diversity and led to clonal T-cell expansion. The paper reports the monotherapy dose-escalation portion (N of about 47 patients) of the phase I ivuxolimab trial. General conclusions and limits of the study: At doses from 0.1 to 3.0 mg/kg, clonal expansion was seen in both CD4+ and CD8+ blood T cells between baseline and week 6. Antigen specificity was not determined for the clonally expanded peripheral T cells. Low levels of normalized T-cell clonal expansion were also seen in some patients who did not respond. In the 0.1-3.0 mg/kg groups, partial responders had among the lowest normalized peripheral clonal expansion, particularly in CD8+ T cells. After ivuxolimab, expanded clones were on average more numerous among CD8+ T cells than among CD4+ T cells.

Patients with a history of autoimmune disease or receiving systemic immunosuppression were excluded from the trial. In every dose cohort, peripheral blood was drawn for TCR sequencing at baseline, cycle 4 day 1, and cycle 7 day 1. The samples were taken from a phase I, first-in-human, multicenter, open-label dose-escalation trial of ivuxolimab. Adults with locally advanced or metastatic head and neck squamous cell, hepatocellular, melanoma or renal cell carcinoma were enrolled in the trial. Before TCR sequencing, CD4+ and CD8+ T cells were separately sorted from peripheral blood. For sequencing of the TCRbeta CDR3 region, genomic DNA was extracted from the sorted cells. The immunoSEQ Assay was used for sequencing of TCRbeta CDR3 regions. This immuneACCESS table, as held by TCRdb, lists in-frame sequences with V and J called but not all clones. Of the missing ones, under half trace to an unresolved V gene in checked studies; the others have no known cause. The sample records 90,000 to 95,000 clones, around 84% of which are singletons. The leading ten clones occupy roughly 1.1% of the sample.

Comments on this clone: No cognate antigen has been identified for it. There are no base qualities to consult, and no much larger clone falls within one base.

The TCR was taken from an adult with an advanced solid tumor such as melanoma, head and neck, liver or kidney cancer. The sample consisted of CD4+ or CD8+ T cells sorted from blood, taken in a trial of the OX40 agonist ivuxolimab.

CDR3 loop: CASSSSEEGRVNEQFF. The DNA sequence reads TGTGCCAGCAGCTCCTCCGAGGAGGGGCGGGTTAATGAGCAGTTCTTC. The receptor chain draws on TRBV11-3 and TRBJ2-1; the D gene is perhaps TRBD2, from 6 matching bases. V is pared back by 4 bases and J by 7 bases, with 20 bases lying between the germline termini. Based on the germline V gene, the CDR1 and CDR2 sequences are SGHNT and YENEEA. Measured from the cysteine to the phenylalanine, the CDR3 is 16 residues long. The retained sequence is limited to the CDR3, 48 bases, with the frame set at the first base. Full variable domain (CDR3 extended with the reference TRBV11-3 and TRBJ2-1 proteins): EAGVVQSPRYKIIEKKQPVAFWCNPISGHNTLYWYLQNLGQGPELLIRYENEEAVDDSQLPKDRFSAERLKGVDSTLKIQPAELGDSAVYLCASSSSEEGRVNEQFFGPGTRLTVL.